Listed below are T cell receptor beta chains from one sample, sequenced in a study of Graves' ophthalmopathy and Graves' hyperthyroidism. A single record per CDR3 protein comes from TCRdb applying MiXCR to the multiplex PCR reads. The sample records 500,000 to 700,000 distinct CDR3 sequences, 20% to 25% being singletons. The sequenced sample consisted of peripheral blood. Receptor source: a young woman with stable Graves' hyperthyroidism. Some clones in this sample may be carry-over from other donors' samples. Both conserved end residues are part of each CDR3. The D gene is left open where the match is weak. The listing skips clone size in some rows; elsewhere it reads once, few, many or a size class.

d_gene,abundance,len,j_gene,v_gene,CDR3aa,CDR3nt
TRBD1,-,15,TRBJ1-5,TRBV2,CATGQGGDPGQPQHF,TGTGCCACCGGACAGGGGGGAGACCCGGGTCAGCCCCAGCATTTT
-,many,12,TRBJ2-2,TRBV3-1,CASSNGGGELFF,TGTGCCAGCAGCAATGGAGGCGGGGAGCTGTTTTTT
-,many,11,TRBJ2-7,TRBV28,CASSAPNEQYF,TGTGCCAGCAGTGCCCCGAACGAGCAGTACTTC
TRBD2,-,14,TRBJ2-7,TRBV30,CAWDSGGGGYEQYF,TGTGCCTGGGACTCTGGGGGGGGTGGCTACGAGCAGTACTTC
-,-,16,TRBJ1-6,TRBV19,CASYRGGYSYNSPLHF,TGTGCCAGTTATAGGGGAGGCTATTCCTATAATTCACCCCTCCACTTT
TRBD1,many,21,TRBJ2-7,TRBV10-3,CAISGSGNRDRADASSYEQYF,TGTGCCATCAGTGGTTCTGGTAACCGGGACAGGGCAGACGCCTCATCCTACGAGCAGTACTTC
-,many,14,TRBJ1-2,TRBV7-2,CASQRAGGVYGYTF,TGTGCCAGCCAACGGGCGGGAGGGGTCTATGGCTACACCTTC
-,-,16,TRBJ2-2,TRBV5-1,CASSLDNLAATGELFF,TGCGCCAGCAGCTTGGATAATTTGGCGGCTACCGGGGAGCTGTTTTTT
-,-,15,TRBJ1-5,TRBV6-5,CASSYGHYSNQPQHF,TGTGCCAGCAGTTACGGCCACTATAGCAATCAGCCCCAGCATTTT
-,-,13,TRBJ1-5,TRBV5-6,CASSSGLNQPQHF,TGTGCCAGCAGCTCCGGTCTCAATCAGCCCCAGCATTTT
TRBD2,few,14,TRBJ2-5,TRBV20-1,CSAKQLAGVETQYF,TGCAGTGCAAAACAACTAGCGGGAGTGGAGACCCAGTACTTC
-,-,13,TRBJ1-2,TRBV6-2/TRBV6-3,CASRPLLAPGYTF,TGTGCCAGCAGGCCCCTTTTGGCGCCTGGCTACACCTTC
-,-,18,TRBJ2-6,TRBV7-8,CASSLAPRGPSGANVLTF,TGTGCCAGCAGCTTAGCACCTAGAGGACCTTCTGGGGCCAACGTCCTGACTTTC
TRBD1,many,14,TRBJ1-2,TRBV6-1,CASRPGQGQWGYTF,TGTGCCAGCAGACCGGGACAGGGCCAGTGGGGCTACACCTTC
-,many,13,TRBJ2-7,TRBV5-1,CASGKGPAYEQYF,TGCGCCAGCGGGAAAGGGCCCGCCTACGAGCAGTACTTC
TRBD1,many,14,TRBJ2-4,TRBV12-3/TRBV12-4,CASKRTDRDNIQYF,TGTGCCAGCAAAAGAACGGACAGGGACAACATTCAGTACTTC
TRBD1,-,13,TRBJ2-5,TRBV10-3,CAIGTGPTETQYF,TGTGCCATCGGGACAGGCCCCACTGAGACCCAGTACTTC
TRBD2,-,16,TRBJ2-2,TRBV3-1,CASSQATSGGTGELFF,TGTGCCAGCAGCCAAGCGACTAGCGGTGGAACCGGGGAGCTGTTTTTT
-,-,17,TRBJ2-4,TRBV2,CASSGQVLGSGWDIQYF,TGTGCCAGCAGTGGACAGGTTTTGGGATCCGGTTGGGACATTCAGTACTTC
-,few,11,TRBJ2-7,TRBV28,CASRSPREQYF,TGTGCCAGCAGGAGTCCTCGGGAGCAGTACTTC
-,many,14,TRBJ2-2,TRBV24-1,CATSDSPNTGELFF,TGTGCCACCAGTGATTCTCCAAATACCGGGGAGCTGTTTTTT
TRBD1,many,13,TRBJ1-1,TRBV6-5,CASSWDSLNEAFF,TGTGCCAGCAGCTGGGACAGCCTGAACGAAGCTTTCTTT
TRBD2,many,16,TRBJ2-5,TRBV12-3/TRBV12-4,CASSPLAGGTRETQYF,TGTGCCAGCAGTCCACTAGCGGGGGGGACGAGAGAGACCCAGTACTTC
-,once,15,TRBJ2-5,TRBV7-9,CASSLGDYLQETQYF,TGTGCCAGCAGCTTAGGAGACTACCTACAAGAGACCCAGTACTTC
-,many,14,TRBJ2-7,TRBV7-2,CASSPGFQMGEQYF,TGTGCCAGCAGCCCAGGGTTCCAAATGGGGGAGCAGTACTTC
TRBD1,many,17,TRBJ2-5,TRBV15,CATSGGQGANTKETQYF,TGTGCCACCAGCGGGGGACAGGGGGCTAATACGAAAGAGACCCAGTACTTC
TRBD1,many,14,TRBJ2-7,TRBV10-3,CAISTGTGEREQYF,TGTGCCATCAGTACCGGGACAGGGGAACGCGAGCAGTACTTC
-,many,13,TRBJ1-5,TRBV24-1,CATSESSNQPQHF,TGTGCCACCAGTGAGTCGAGCAATCAGCCCCAGCATTTT
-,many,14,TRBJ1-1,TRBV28,CASSLGWGNTEAFF,TGTGCCAGCAGTTTAGGGTGGGGGAACACTGAAGCTTTCTTT
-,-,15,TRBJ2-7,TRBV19,CASRGQAGVYYEQYF,TGTGCCAGTAGGGGCCAGGCAGGGGTCTACTACGAGCAGTACTTC
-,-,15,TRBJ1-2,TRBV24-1,CATSDPRQGGYGYTF,TGTGCCACCAGTGATCCGCGCCAGGGCGGCTATGGCTACACCTTC
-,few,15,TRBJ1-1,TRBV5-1,CASSLGQAMNTEAFF,TGCGCCAGCAGCTTGGGACAGGCAATGAACACTGAAGCTTTCTTT
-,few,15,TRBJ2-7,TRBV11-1,CASSFHPKEGNEQYF,TGTGCCAGCAGCTTTCATCCGAAAGAAGGGAACGAGCAGTACTTC
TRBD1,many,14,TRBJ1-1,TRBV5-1,CASSNGQGADEAFF,TGCGCCAGCAGCAACGGACAGGGGGCTGATGAAGCTTTCTTT
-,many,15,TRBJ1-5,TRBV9,CASSSGDVSNQPQHF,TGTGCCAGCAGCTCCGGAGATGTTAGCAATCAGCCCCAGCATTTT
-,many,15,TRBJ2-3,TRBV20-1,CSASSYTGSTDTQYF,TGCAGTGCTAGTTCTTACACCGGAAGCACAGATACGCAGTATTTT
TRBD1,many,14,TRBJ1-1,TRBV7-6,CASSHGTGITEAFF,TGTGCCAGCAGCCACGGGACAGGGATTACTGAAGCTTTCTTT